This TCR beta chain was recorded in a study of cytomegalovirus exposure and HLA in healthy donors. In the PCR, 60 Vbeta and 13 Jbeta primers were used. Method: immunoSEQ multiplex PCR; TCRdb's copy keeps in-frame clones and lacks some. The repertoire holds over 100,000 clones, with about four fifths as singletons. To note about this clone: Its antigen is unidentified.

Regarding the study as a whole: In a later analysis, a missense DCLRE1C variant was linked to TCR beta V- and J-gene trimming. When a later analysis compared HLA-associated TCR beta chains with equally common others, the HLA-associated chains turned out to be more clonally expanded and to have lower generation probabilities. A later analysis by the authors found several of the most significant clusters apparently linked to common viral pathogens.

Trimming removed 3 bases at V and 2 bases at J, with 14 bases between. This CDR3 is built from 15 residues. In germline, CDR1 is MGHRA, CDR2 YSYEKL. This TCR came from a man younger than 40 in good health and CMV-seropositive. The material sequenced was PBMCs. The chain has TRBV4-1 and TRBJ2-7; D possibly corresponds to TRBD1 (6 bases). CDR3 DNA sequence: TGCGCCAGCAGCCAGGTTACCGGGACACCCTACGAGCAGTACTTC. It is translated as CASSQVTGTPYEQYF.